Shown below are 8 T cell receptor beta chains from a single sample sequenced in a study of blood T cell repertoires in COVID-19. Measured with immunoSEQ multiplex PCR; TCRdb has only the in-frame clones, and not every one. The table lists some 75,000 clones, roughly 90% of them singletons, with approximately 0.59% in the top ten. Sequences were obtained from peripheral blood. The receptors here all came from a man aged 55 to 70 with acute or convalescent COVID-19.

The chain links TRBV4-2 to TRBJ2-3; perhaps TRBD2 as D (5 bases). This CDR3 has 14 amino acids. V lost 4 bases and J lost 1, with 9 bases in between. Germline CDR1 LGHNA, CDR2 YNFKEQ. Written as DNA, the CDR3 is TGTGCCAGCAGCCGGGAGTCTGGCACAGATACGCAGTATTTT. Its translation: CASSRESGTDTQYF.

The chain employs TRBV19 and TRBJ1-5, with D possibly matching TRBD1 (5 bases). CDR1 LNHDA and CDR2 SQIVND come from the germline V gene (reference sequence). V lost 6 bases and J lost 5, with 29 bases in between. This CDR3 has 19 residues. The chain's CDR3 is CASSPRVQGLSGTYQPQHF. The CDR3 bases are TGTGCCAGTAGCCCACGTGTTCAGGGTCTTTCTGGTACCTATCAGCCCCAGCATTTT.

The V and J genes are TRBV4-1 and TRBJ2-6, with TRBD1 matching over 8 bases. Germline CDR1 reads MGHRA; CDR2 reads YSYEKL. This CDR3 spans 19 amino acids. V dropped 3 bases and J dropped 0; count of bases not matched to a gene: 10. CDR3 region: CASSHASGTGVSGANVLTF. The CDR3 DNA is TGCGCCAGCAGCCACGCTTCCGGGACAGGTGTCTCTGGGGCCAACGTCCTGACTTTC.

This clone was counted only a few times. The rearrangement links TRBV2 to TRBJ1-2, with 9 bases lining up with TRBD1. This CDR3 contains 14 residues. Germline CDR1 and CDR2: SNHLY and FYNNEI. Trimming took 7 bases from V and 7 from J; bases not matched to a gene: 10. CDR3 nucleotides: TGTGCCAGCAAGGGAGGACAGGGGACAGGTGGCTACACCTTC. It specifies CASKGGQGTGGYTF.

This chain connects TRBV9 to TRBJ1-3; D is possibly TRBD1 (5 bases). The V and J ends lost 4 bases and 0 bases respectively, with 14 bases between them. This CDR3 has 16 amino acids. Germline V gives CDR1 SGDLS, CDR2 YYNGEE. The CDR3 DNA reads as TGTGCCAGCAGCCCCGGGGGAGTGGTCTCTGGAAACACCATATATTTT. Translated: CASSPGGVVSGNTIYF.

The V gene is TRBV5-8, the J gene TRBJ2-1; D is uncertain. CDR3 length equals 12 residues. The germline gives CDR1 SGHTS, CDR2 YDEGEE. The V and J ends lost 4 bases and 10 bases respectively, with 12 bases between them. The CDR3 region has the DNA TGTGCCAGCAGCCGTCCCTTAGAGGAGCAGTTCTTC. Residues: CASSRPLEEQFF.

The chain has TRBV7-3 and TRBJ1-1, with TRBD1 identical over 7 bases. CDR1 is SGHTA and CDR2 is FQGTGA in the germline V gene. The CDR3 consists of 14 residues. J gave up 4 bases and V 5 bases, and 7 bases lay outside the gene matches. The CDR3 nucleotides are TGTGCCAGCAGCCCGCACGCAGGGGGCACTGAAGCTTTCTTT. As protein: CASSPHAGGTEAFF.

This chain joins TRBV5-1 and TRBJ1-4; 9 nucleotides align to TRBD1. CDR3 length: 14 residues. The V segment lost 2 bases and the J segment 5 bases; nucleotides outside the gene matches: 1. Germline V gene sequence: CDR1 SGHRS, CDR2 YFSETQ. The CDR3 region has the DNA TGCGCCAGCAGCTTAGGGACAGGGAATGAAAAACTGTTTTTT. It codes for CASSLGTGNEKLFF.